These 3 T cell receptor beta chains originate from one sample sequenced in a study of cytomegalovirus exposure and HLA in healthy donors (dated by TCRdb to about 2017). To prepare the library, the immunoSEQ multiplex PCR assay was applied. A mixture of 60 forward primers for TCR Vbeta segments and 13 reverse primers for TCR Jbeta segments was used in the multiplex PCR. This immuneACCESS table, as held by TCRdb, lists in-frame sequences with V and J called but not all clones. Of the missing ones, under half trace to an unresolved V gene in checked studies; the others have no known cause. This sample holds 160,000 or so clones; almost 80% were observed only once. Roughly 1.2% of the sample lies in the top ten. Sequenced sample: PBMCs. All receptors come from a woman aged 50 to 65 in good health and CMV-seronegative.

To note about this clone: One end of the junction fails to match germline, which may point to a read error. The J gene is TRBJ1-2, the V gene TRBV7-9; 8 nucleotides match TRBD1. This CDR3 has 15 amino acids. Per the germline V gene, CDR1 is SEHNR and CDR2 is FQNEAQ (reference sequence). The CDR3 coding sequence is TGTGCCAGCACCTTACCTGGACAGGGTAGCTATGGCTACACCTTC. This sequence encodes CASTLPGQGSYGYTF.

This sequence joins TRBV27 and TRBJ2-7; D call uncertain. CDR3 length: 13 amino acids. Germline V gene sequence: CDR1 MNHEY, CDR2 SMNVEV (reference sequence). V was clipped by 2 bases and J by 3 bases, with 8 bases between them. CDR3 sequence (DNA): TGTGCCAGCAGTTTAGTCCGCGGCTACGAGCAGTACTTC. Translated: CASSLVRGYEQYF.

This rearrangement joins TRBV4-3 to TRBJ1-3; D ambiguous. This CDR3 region has 16 residues. Germline loops: CDR1 LGHNA, CDR2 YSLEER. The V end was cut by 0 bases, the J end by 0 bases, with 9 bases between. In DNA, the CDR3 is TGCGCCAGCAGCCAAGATCGTACCAGCTCTGGAAACACCATATATTTT. It codes for CASSQDRTSSGNTIYF.